This record covers a single T cell receptor (beta chain). The antigen it recognizes is unknown. No much larger clonotype is one base removed from it; base qualities were not supplied. This sample is part of a study of control samples from healthy donors and cancer patients (dated by TCRdb to about 2020). The germline V gene (reference sequence) gives CDR1 as LNHDA and CDR2 as SQIVND. V is cut by 7 bases and J by 0 bases, and the space between the germline ends is 13 bases. The CDR3 numbers 15 residues from cysteine through phenylalanine. The retained sequence is limited to the CDR3, 45 bases, with the frame set at the first base. The library was prepared using the immunoSEQ multiplex PCR assay. The table comes from immuneACCESS by way of TCRdb, which keeps in-frame sequences with V and J called. Part of the clones is missing from these tables; in studies checked, under half for an unresolved V gene and the rest for unknown reasons. This sample has 100,000 to 150,000 clones in its table, and about 93% of those were observed once. 1.5% to 2% of the sample is in the top ten clones.

The sample comprised PBMCs. This sequence uses TRBV19 and TRBJ1-5; no D gene is confidently identified. The TCR comes from a man between 45 and 60 years old with head and neck cancer. The nucleotide sequence is TGTGCCAGTACCCTCAATCAGGTTAGCAATCAGCCCCAGCATTTT. It is translated as CASTLNQVSNQPQHF. With all but the CDR3 taken from the reference TRBV19 and TRBJ1-5 genes, the full variable domain is: DGGITQSPKYLFRKEGQNVTLSCEQNLNHDAMYWYRQDPGQGLRLIYYSQIVNDFQKGDIAEGYSVSREKKESFPLTVTSAQKNPTAFYLCASTLNQVSNQPQHFGDGTRLSIL.